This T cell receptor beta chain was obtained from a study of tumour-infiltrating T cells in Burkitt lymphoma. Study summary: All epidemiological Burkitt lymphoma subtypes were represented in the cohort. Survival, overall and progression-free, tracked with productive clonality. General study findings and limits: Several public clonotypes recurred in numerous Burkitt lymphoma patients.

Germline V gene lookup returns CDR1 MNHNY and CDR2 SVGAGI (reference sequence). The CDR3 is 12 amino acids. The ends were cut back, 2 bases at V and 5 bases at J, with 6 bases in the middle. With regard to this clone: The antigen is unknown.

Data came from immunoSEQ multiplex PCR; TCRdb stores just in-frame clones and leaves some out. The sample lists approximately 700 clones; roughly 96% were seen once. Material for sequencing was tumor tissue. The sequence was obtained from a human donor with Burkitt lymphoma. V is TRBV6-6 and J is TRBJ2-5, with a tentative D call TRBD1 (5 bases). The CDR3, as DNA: TGTGCCAGCAGTTACGGGGCGGAGACCCAGTACTTC. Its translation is CASSYGAETQYF.